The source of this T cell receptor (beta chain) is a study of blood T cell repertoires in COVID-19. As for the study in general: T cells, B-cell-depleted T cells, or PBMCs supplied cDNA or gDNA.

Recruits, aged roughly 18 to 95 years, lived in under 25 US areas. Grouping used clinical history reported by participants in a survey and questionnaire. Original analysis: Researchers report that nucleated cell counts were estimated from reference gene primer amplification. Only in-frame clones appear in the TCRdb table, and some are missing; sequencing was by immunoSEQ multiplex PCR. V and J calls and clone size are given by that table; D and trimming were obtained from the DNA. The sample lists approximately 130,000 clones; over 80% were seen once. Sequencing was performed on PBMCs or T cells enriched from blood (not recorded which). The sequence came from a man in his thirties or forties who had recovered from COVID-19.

The CDR3: CASSYTTNTGELFF. CDR3 coding DNA: TGTGCCAGCAGCTATACTACGAACACCGGGGAGCTGTTTTTT. The genes are TRBV7-9 and TRBJ2-2; D gene unclear. V lost 4 bases to trimming and J lost 0 bases, with 6 bases between them. The CDR3 is 14 amino acids. Germline V CDR1 and CDR2: SEHNR, FQNEAQ (reference sequence).